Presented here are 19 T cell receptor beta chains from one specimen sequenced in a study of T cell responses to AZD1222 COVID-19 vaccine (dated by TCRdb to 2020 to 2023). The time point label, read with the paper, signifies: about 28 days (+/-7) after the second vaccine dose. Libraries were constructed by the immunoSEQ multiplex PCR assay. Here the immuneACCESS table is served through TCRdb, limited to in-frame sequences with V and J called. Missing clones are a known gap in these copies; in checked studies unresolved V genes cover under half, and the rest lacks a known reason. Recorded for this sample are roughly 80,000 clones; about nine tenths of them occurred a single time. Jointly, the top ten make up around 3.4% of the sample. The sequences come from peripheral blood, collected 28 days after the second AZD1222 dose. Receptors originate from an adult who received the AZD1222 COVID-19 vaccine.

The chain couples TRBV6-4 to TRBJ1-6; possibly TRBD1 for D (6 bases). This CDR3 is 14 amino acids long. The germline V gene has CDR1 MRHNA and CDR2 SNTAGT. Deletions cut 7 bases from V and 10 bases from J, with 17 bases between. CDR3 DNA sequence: TGTGCCAGCACATCAGGGGAGATGGGATCACCCCTCCACTTT. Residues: CASTSGEMGSPLHF.

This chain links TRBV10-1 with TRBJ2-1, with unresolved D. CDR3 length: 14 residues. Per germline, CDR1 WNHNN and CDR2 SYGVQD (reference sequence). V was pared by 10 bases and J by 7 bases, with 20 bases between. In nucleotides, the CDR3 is TGCGCCACCAGCCCTAAACTGCGATTGAATGAGCAGTTCTTC. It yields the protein CATSPKLRLNEQFF.

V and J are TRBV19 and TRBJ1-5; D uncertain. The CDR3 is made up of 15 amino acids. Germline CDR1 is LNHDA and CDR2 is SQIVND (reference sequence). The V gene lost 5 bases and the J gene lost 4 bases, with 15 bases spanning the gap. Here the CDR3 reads CASSPRREKNQPQHF. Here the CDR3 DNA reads TGTGCCAGTAGTCCCCGACGGGAGAAAAATCAGCCCCAGCATTTT. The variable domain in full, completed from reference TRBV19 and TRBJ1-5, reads DGGITQSPKYLFRKEGQNVTLSCEQNLNHDAMYWYRQDPGQGLRLIYYSQIVNDFQKGDIAEGYSVSREKKESFPLTVTSAQKNPTAFYLCASSPRREKNQPQHFGDGTRLSIL.

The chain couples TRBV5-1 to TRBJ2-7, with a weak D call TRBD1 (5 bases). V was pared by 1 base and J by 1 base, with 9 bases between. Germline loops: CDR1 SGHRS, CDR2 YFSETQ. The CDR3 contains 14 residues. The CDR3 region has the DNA TGCGCCAGCAGCTTGACAGGCTTGTCCTACGAGCAGTACTTC. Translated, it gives CASSLTGLSYEQYF.

Here the CDR3 reads CASSQPGTGKRVPGELFF. The CDR3 nucleotides read TGCGCCAGCAGCCAGCCCGGGACAGGGAAGAGGGTGCCCGGGGAGCTGTTTTTT. The V and J genes are TRBV5-1 and TRBJ2-2, with 9 positions matching TRBD1. Germline V lookup: CDR1 SGHRS, CDR2 YFSETQ. V trimming: 4 bases; J trimming: 6 bases; junction bases outside the gene matches: 16. This CDR3 is built from 18 residues. Looking up the rest from reference TRBV5-1 and TRBJ2-2 gives the full variable domain: KAGVTQTPRYLIKTRGQQVTLSCSPISGHRSVSWYQQTPGQGLQFLFEYFSETQRNKGNFPGRFSGRQFSNSRSEMNVSTLELGDSALYLCASSQPGTGKRVPGELFFGEGSRLTVL.

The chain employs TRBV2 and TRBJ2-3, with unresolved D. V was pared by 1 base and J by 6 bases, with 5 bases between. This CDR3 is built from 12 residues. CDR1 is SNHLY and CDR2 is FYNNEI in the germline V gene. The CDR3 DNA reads TGTGCCAGCAGTGAAGAGGGTGATACGCAGTATTTT. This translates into CASSEEGDTQYF.

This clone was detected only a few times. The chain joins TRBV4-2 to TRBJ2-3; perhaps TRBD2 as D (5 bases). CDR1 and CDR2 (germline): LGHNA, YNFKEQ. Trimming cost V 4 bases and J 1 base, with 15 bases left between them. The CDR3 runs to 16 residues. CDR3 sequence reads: CASSPDLSRGTDTQYF. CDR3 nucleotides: TGTGCCAGCAGCCCTGATCTCTCGAGGGGCACAGATACGCAGTATTTT.

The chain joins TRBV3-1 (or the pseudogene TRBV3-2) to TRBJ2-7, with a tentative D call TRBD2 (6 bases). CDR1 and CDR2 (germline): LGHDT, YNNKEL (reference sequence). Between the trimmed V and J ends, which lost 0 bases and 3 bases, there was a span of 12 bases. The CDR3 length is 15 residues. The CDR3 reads CASSQDSGMSYEQYF. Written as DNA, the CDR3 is TGTGCCAGCAGCCAAGATAGCGGAATGAGCTACGAGCAGTACTTC.

Here the CDR3 reads CSASASGVDYGYTF. CDR3 DNA: TGCAGTGCTAGTGCCTCGGGGGTTGACTATGGCTACACCTTC. The chain employs TRBV20-1 and TRBJ1-2; perhaps TRBD1 as D (5 bases). Looked up from germline, CDR1 is DFQATT and CDR2 is SNEGSKA (reference sequence). V was cut by 3 bases and J by 3 bases, with 14 bases left in between. The CDR3 spans 14 residues.

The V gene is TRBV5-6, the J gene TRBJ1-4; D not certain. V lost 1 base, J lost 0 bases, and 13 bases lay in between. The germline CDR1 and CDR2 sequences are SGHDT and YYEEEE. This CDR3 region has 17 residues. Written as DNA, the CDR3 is TGTGCCAGCAGCTTGTATTCGAGGGATGCAACTAATGAAAAACTGTTTTTT. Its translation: CASSLYSRDATNEKLFF.

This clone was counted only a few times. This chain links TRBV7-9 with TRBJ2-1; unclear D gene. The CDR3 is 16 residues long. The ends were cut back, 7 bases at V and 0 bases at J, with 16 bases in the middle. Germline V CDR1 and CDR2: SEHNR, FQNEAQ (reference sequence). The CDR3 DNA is TGTGCCAGCACTGGCTTCAGGCAGTTCTCCTACAATGAGCAGTTCTTC. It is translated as CASTGFRQFSYNEQFF.

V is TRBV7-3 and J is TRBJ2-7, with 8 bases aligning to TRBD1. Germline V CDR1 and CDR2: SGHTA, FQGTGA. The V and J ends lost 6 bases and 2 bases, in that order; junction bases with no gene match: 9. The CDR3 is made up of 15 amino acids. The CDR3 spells CASSLDRDRTYEQYF. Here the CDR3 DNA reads TGTGCCAGCAGTCTCGACCGGGACAGGACCTACGAGCAGTACTTC.

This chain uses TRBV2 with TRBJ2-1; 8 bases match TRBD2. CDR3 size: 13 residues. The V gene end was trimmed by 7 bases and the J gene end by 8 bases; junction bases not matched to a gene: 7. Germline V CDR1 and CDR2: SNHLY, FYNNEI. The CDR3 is CASKRSGGDEQFF. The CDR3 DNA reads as TGTGCCAGCAAACGATCGGGAGGGGATGAGCAGTTCTTC.

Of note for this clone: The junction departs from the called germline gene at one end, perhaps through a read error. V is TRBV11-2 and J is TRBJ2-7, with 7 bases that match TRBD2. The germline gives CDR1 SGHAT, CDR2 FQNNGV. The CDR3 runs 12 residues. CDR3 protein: CASSLVGGVNRF. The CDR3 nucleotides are TGTGCCAGCAGCTTAGTTGGGGGGGTCAACCGGTTC.

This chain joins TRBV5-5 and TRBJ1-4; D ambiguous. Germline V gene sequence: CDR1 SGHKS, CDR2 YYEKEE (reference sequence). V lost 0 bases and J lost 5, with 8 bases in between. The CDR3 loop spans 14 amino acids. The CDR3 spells CASSLGGGNEKLFF. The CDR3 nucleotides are TGTGCCAGCAGCTTGGGTGGAGGGAATGAAAAACTGTTTTTT.

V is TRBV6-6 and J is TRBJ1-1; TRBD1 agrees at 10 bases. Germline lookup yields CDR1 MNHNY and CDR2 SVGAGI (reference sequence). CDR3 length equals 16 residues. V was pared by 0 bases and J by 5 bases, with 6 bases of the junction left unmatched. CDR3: CASSYSGTGVGTEAFF. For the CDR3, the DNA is TGTGCCAGCAGTTACTCTGGGACAGGGGTAGGGACTGAAGCTTTCTTT.

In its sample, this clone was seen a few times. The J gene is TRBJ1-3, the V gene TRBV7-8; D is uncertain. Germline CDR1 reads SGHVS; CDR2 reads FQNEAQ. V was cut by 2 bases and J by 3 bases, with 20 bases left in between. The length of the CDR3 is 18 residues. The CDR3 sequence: CASSLKHNLLTGGNTIYF. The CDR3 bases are TGTGCCAGCAGCTTAAAACATAATCTCTTGACGGGTGGAAACACCATATATTTT. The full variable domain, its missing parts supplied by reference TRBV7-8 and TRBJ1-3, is GAGVSQSPRYKVAKRGQDVALRCDPISGHVSLFWYQQALGQGPEFLTYFQNEAQLDKSGLPSDRFFAERPEGSVSTLKIQRTQQEDSAVYLCASSLKHNLLTGGNTIYFGEGSWLTVV.

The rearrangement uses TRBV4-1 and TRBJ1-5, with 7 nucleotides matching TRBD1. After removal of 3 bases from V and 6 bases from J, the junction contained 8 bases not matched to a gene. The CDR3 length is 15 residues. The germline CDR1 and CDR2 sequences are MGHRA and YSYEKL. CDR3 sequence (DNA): TGCGCCAGCAGCCAGGTTCGGGACAGTCTTCAGCCCCAGCATTTT. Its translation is CASSQVRDSLQPQHF.

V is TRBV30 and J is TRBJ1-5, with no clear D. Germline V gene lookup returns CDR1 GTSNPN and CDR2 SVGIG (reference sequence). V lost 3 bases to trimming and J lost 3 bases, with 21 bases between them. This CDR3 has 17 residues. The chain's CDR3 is CAWRPSTLRSLNQPQHF. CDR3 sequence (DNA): TGTGCCTGGAGGCCCTCGACCCTTAGATCCCTCAATCAGCCCCAGCATTTT.